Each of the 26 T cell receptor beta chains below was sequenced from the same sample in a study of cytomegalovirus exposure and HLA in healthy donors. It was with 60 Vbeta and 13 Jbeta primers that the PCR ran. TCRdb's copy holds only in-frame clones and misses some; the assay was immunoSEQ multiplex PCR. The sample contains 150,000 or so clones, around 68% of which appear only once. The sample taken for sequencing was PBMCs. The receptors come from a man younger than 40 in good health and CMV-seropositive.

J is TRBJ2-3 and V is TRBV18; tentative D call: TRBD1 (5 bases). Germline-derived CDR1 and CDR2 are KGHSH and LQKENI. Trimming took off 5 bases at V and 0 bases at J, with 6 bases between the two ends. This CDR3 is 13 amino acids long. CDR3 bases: TGTGCCAGCTCATCAGGGAGCACAGATACGCAGTATTTT. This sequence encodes CASSSGSTDTQYF.

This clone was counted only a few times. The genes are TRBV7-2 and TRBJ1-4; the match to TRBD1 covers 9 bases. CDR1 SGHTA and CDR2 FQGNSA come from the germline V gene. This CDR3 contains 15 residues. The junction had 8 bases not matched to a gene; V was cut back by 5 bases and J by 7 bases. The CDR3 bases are TGTGCCAGCAGCGTAACCGGGACAGGGTTTGAAAAACTGTTTTTT. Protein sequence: CASSVTGTGFEKLFF.

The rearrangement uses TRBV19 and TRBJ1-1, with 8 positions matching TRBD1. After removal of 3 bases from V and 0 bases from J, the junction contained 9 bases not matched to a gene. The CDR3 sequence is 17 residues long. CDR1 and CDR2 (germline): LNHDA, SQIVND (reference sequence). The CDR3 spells CASSIPRGRVMNTEAFF. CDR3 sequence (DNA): TGTGCCAGTAGTATTCCCAGGGGGCGTGTGATGAACACTGAAGCTTTCTTT.

The CDR3 nucleotides are TGTGCCAGCAGACCCCCTGGACAGGGGAACACCGGGGAGCTGTTTTTT. The encoded protein is CASRPPGQGNTGELFF. This chain links TRBV6-6 with TRBJ2-2; the match to TRBD1 covers 8 bases. V lost 6 bases and J lost 1; bases outside the gene matches: 7. Germline V gives CDR1 MNHNY, CDR2 SVGAGI (reference sequence). The CDR3 covers 16 residues.

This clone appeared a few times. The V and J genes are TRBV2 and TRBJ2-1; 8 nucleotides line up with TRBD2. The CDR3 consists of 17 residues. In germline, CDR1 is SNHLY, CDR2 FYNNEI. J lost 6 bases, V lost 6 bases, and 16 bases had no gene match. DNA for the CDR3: TGTGCCAGCAGGACAGTTATTAGCGGGAAAAGAATCAATGAGCAGTTCTTC. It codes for CASRTVISGKRINEQFF.

The CDR3 is CSVGTADPTGELFF. CDR3 sequence (DNA): TGCAGCGTGGGGACAGCCGACCCCACCGGGGAGCTGTTTTTT. The chain employs TRBV29-1 and TRBJ2-2; 7 positions agree with TRBD1. V gave up 6 bases and J gave up 4 bases; unmatched junction bases: 8. The germline V gene encodes CDR1 SQVTM and CDR2 ANQGSEA. The length of the CDR3 is 14 residues.

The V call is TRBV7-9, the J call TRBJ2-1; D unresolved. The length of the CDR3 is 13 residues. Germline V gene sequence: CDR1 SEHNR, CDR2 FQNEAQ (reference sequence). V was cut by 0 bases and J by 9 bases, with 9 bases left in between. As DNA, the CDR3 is TGTGCCAGCAGCTTAGCGGCCCAATCTGAGCAGTTCTTC. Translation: CASSLAAQSEQFF.

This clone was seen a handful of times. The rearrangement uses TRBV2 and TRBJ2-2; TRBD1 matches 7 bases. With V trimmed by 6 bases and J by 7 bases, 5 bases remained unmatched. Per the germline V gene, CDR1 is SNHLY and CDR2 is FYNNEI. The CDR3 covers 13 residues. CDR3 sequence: CASRNTGVGELFF. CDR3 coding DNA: TGTGCCAGCAGGAACACAGGGGTCGGGGAGCTGTTTTTT.

The CDR3 here is CASSLSGSLYEQYF. The CDR3 DNA sequence: TGTGCCAGCAGTTTAAGCGGGAGTCTATACGAGCAGTACTTC. The chain is built from TRBV28 and TRBJ2-7; TRBD2 agrees at 8 bases. CDR3 length: 14 residues. V lost 2 bases, J lost 4 bases, and 4 bases stayed unmatched. Germline CDR1 and CDR2: MDHEN and SYDVKM.

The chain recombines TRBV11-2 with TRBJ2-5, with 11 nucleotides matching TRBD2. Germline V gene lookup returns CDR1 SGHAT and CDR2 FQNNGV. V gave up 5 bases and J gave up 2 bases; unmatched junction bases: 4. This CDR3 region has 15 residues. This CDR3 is CASSPRLAGQETQYF. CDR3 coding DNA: TGTGCCAGCAGCCCCAGACTAGCGGGGCAAGAGACCCAGTACTTC.

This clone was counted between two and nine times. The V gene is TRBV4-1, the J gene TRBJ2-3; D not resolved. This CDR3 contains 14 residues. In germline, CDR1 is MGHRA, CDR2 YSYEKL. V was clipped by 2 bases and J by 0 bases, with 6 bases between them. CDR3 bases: TGCGCCAGCAGCCAACCGACTAGCACAGATACGCAGTATTTT. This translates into CASSQPTSTDTQYF.

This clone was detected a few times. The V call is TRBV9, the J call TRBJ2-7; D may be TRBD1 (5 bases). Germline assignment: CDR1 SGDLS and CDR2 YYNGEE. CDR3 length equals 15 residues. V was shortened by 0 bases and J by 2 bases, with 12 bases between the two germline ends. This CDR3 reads CASSVEQGFAYEQYF. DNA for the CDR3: TGTGCCAGCAGCGTAGAGCAGGGCTTCGCCTACGAGCAGTACTTC.

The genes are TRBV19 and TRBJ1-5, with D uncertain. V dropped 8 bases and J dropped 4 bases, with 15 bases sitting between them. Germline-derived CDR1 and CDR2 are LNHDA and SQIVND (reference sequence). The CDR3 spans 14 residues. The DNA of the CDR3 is TGTGCCAGTTCCCCGTTCGGGGATAATCAGCCCCAGCATTTT. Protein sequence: CASSPFGDNQPQHF.

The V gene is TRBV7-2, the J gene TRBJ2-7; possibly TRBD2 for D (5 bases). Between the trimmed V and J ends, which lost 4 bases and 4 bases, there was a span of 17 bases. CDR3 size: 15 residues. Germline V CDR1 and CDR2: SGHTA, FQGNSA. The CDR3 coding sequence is TGTGCCAGCAGCTCCGGGAACCCGGGTAAATACGAGCAGTACTTC. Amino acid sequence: CASSSGNPGKYEQYF.

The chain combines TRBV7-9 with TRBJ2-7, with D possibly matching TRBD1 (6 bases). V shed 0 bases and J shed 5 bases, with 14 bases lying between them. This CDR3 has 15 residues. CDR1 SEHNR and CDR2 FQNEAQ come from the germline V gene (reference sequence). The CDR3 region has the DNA TGTGCCAGCAGCTTAGCGAGGTCCAGGGGCAACGAGCAGTACTTC. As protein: CASSLARSRGNEQYF. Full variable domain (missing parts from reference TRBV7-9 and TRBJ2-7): DTGVSQNPRHKITKRGQNVTFRCDPISEHNRLYWYRQTLGQGPEFLTYFQNEAQLEKSRLLSDRFSAERPKGSFSTLEIQRTEQGDSAMYLCASSLARSRGNEQYFGPGTRLTVT.

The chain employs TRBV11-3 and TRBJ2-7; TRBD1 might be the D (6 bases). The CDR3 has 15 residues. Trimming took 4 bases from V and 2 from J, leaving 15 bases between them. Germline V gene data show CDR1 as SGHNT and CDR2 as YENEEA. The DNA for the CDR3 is TGTGCCAGCAGCTCCCGACCCGACAGGACCTACGAGCAGTACTTC. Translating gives CASSSRPDRTYEQYF.

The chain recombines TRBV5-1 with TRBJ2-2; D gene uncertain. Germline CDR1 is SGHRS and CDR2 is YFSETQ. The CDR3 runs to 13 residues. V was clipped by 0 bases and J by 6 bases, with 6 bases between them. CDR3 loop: CASSLDGSGELFF. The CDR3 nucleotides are TGCGCCAGCAGCTTGGACGGGTCCGGGGAGCTGTTTTTT. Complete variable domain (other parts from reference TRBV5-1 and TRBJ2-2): KAGVTQTPRYLIKTRGQQVTLSCSPISGHRSVSWYQQTPGQGLQFLFEYFSETQRNKGNFPGRFSGRQFSNSRSEMNVSTLELGDSALYLCASSLDGSGELFFGEGSRLTVL.

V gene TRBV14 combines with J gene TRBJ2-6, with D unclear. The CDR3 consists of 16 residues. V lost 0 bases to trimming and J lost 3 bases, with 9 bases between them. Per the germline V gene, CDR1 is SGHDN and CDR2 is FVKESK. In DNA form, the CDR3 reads TGTGCCAGCAGCCAAGAGTACGGGTATGGGGCCAACGTCCTGACTTTC. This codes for CASSQEYGYGANVLTF. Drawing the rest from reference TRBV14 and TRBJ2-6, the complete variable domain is EAGVTQFPSHSVIEKGQTVTLRCDPISGHDNLYWYRRVMGKEIKFLLHFVKESKQDESGMPNNRFLAERTGGTYSTLKVQPAELEDSGVYFCASSQEYGYGANVLTFGAGSRLTVL.

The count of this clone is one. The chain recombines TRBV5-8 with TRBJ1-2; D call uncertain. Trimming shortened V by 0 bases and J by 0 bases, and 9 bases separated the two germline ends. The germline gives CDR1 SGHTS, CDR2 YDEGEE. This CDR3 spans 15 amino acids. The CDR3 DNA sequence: TGTGCCAGCAGCTTGGGGAGCCGAACTAACTATGGCTACACCTTC. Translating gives CASSLGSRTNYGYTF.

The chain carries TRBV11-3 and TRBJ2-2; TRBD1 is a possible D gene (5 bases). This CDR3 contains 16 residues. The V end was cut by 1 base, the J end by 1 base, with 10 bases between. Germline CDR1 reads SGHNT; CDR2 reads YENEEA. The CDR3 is CASSLVGAQNTGELFF. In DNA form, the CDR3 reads TGTGCCAGCAGCTTAGTTGGGGCCCAGAACACCGGGGAGCTGTTTTTT.

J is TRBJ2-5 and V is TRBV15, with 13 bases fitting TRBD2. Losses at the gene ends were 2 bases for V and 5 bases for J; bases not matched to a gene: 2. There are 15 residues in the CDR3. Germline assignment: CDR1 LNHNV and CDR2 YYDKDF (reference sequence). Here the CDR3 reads CATSRRTSGSETQYF. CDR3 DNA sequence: TGTGCCACCAGCAGAAGGACTAGCGGGAGCGAGACCCAGTACTTC.

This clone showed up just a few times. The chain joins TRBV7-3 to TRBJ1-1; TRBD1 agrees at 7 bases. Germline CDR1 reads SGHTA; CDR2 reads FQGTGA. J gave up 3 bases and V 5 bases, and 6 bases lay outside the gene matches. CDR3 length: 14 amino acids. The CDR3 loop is CASSAGGTDTEAFF. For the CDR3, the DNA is TGTGCCAGCAGCGCGGGGGGGACAGACACTGAAGCTTTCTTT.

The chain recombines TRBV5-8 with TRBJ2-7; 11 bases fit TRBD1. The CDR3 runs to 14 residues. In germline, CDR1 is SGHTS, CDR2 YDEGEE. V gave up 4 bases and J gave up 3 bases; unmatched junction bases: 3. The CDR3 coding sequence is TGTGCCAGCAGCCGGGACAGGGGGATCTACGAGCAGTACTTC. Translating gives CASSRDRGIYEQYF.

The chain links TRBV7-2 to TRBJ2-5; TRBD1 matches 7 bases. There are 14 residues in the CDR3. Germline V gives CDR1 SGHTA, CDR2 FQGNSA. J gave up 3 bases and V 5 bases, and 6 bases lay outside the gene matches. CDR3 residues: CASSARDSEETQYF. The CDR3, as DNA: TGTGCCAGCAGCGCCCGGGACAGCGAAGAGACCCAGTACTTC.

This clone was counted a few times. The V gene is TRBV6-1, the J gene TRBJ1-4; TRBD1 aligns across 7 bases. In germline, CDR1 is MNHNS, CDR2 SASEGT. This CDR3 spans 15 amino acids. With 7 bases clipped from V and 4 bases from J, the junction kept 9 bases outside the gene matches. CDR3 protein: CASTQGGQNNEKLFF. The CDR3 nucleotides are TGTGCCAGCACTCAGGGGGGACAGAATAATGAAAAACTGTTTTTT.

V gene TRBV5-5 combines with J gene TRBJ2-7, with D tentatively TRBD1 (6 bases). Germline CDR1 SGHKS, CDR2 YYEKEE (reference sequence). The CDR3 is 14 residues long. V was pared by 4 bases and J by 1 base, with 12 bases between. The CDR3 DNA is TGTGCCAGCAGCCCCGGGACAAATTCCTACGAGCAGTACTTC. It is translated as CASSPGTNSYEQYF.